The rows below give T cell receptor beta chains drawn from one sample of a study of CD8 T cells in ankylosing spondylitis. MiXCR, applied by TCRdb to the 5' RACE reads, yields one record per CDR3 protein. The sample lists roughly 250,000 distinct CDR3 sequences, approximately 9% occurring once. The sample consisted of blood, either unsorted or a sorted T cell fraction (not recorded which). These receptors were taken from a male donor with ankylosing spondylitis or in good health (not recorded which). CDR3s include the opening cysteine and the closing phenylalanine or tryptophan. Each record gives: D gene, V gene, J gene, clone size, CDR3 DNA, CDR3 protein. A D gene is named only where the DNA matches it firmly. Rows may omit the clone size; those that give it use once, few, many or a size class.

D gene: TRBD2; V gene: TRBV5-5; J gene: TRBJ2-3; clone size: many; CDR3 DNA: TGTGCCAGCAGCTTGGAGGGACTAGCAGATACGCAGTATTTT; CDR3 protein: CASSLEGLADTQYF
D gene: .; V gene: TRBV29-1; J gene: TRBJ2-1; clone size: many; CDR3 DNA: TGCAGCGTGTCAGGGGGGGGAAGTGAGCAGTTCTTC; CDR3 protein: CSVSGGGSEQFF
D gene: .; V gene: TRBV3-1; J gene: TRBJ1-4; clone size: many; CDR3 DNA: TGTGCCAGCAGCCGGCCGGGGGAAGAAAAACTGTTTTTT; CDR3 protein: CASSRPGEEKLFF
D gene: .; V gene: TRBV9; J gene: TRBJ1-5; clone size: many; CDR3 DNA: TGTGCCAGCAGCGTAGACGGAGGGGAGCCCCAGCATTTT; CDR3 protein: CASSVDGGEPQHF
D gene: .; V gene: TRBV5-1; J gene: TRBJ1-1; clone size: .; CDR3 DNA: TGCGCCAGCAGCCCGGGCTACCAGAACACTGAAGCTTTCTTT; CDR3 protein: CASSPGYQNTEAFF
D gene: TRBD1; V gene: TRBV29-1; J gene: TRBJ2-3; clone size: many; CDR3 DNA: TGCAGCGTTGAAGGGGGACCGACAGGGTTGGGGACAGATACGCAGTATTTT; CDR3 protein: CSVEGGPTGLGTDTQYF
D gene: .; V gene: TRBV20-1; J gene: TRBJ2-1; clone size: many; CDR3 DNA: TGCAGTGCTCCTACCCGCTGGTCCTACAATGAGCAGTTCTTC; CDR3 protein: CSAPTRWSYNEQFF
D gene: TRBD2; V gene: TRBV13; J gene: TRBJ2-2; clone size: many; CDR3 DNA: TGTGCCAGCAGCCCAGGACTAGCGGGAGGGCCCCGGTCCCCCGGGGAGCTGTTTTTT; CDR3 protein: CASSPGLAGGPRSPGELFF
D gene: .; V gene: TRBV18; J gene: TRBJ2-7; clone size: .; CDR3 DNA: TGTGCCAGCTCGCCCGAACGGGTTACCTACGAGCAGTACTTC; CDR3 protein: CASSPERVTYEQYF
D gene: .; V gene: TRBV6-1; J gene: TRBJ1-1; clone size: .; CDR3 DNA: TGTGCCAGCACTACAGGGTTGAACACTGAAGCTTTCTTT; CDR3 protein: CASTTGLNTEAFF
D gene: .; V gene: TRBV9; J gene: TRBJ2-3; clone size: many; CDR3 DNA: TGTGCCAGCAGCGAGGGGGACGGAGCCACAGATACGCAGTATTTT; CDR3 protein: CASSEGDGATDTQYF
D gene: TRBD2; V gene: TRBV20-1; J gene: TRBJ2-1; clone size: many; CDR3 DNA: TGCAGTGCTCCCCGGAGCGGGAGGCGTAACAATGAGCAGTTCTTC; CDR3 protein: CSAPRSGRRNNEQFF
D gene: .; V gene: TRBV9; J gene: TRBJ2-3; clone size: once; CDR3 DNA: TGTGCCAGCAGCGTAGAAGGCGGGTTCACAGATACGCAGTATTTT; CDR3 protein: CASSVEGGFTDTQYF
D gene: .; V gene: TRBV12-3/TRBV12-4; J gene: TRBJ1-3; clone size: .; CDR3 DNA: TGTGCCGGCTCGGACACTGGAAACACCATATATTTT; CDR3 protein: CAGSDTGNTIYF
D gene: .; V gene: TRBV7-2; J gene: TRBJ1-1; clone size: many; CDR3 DNA: TGTGCCAGCAGCTTAGCGGGACCCCAAGCTGAAGCTTTCTTT; CDR3 protein: CASSLAGPQAEAFF
D gene: TRBD2; V gene: TRBV12-3/TRBV12-4; J gene: TRBJ2-7; clone size: .; CDR3 DNA: TGTACCAGCAGTTTAGCTAGCGGGGCCTACGAGCAGTACTTC; CDR3 protein: CTSSLASGAYEQYF
D gene: .; V gene: TRBV20-1; J gene: TRBJ1-1; clone size: few; CDR3 DNA: TGCAGTGCTAGTGATGGGAACACTGAAGCTTTCTTT; CDR3 protein: CSASDGNTEAFF
D gene: .; V gene: TRBV12-3/TRBV12-4; J gene: TRBJ1-2; clone size: many; CDR3 DNA: TGTGCCAGCAGTCCACAGGGAGAGTACGGCTACACCTTC; CDR3 protein: CASSPQGEYGYTF
D gene: TRBD2; V gene: TRBV20-1; J gene: TRBJ2-1; clone size: many; CDR3 DNA: TGCAGTGCAACAAGCGGGAGGCAGGATGAGCAGTTCTTC; CDR3 protein: CSATSGRQDEQFF
D gene: .; V gene: TRBV5-1; J gene: TRBJ2-5; clone size: few; CDR3 DNA: TGCGCCAGCAGCTTGGAAGTGACGGAGACCCAGTACTTC; CDR3 protein: CASSLEVTETQYF